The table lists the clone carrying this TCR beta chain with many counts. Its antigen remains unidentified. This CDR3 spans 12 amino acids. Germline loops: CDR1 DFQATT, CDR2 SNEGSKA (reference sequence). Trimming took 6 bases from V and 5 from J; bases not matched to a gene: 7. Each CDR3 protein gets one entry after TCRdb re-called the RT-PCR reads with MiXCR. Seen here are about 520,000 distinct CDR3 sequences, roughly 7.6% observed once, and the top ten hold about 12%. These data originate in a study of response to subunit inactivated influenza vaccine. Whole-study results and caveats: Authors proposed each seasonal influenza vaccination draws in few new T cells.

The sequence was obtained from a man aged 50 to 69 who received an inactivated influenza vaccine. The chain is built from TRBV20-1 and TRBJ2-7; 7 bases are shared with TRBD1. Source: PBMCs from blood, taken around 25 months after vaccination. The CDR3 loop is CSARQGMNEQYF. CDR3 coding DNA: TGCAGTGCCAGACAGGGAATGAACGAGCAGTACTTC.